This T cell receptor beta chain derives from a study of blood T cell repertoires in COVID-19. Study summary: Sites across the United States, Italy and Spain contributed samples from acute and convalescent COVID-19. T cells, B-cell-depleted T cells, or PBMCs provided the cDNA or gDNA that served as material.

Methods used by the authors: Quantification of nucleated cells was approximated via reference gene primer amplification. Clones were sequenced by immunoSEQ multiplex PCR, and TCRdb holds only the in-frame ones, with some missing. V, J and clone size derive from that table, while D and trimming were established from the DNA sequence. This table has about 130,000 clones, around 87% appearing once. After removal of 0 bases from V and 4 bases from J, the junction contained 12 bases not matched to a gene. Germline CDR1 is GTSNPN and CDR2 is SVGIG (reference sequence). CDR3 length equals 17 residues. This TCR derives from a man aged 65 to 79 with active COVID-19. What was sequenced was peripheral blood. The chain carries TRBV30 and TRBJ2-7; the match to TRBD1 covers 10 bases. The CDR3 reads CAWSVPPPRDRGYEQYF. CDR3 sequence (DNA): TGTGCCTGGAGTGTACCCCCGCCCCGGGACAGGGGATACGAGCAGTACTTC.